A single sample gave rise to the 19 T cell receptor beta chains below, sequenced in a study of Graves' ophthalmopathy and Graves' hyperthyroidism. From RNA, the CDR3 regions of TCR beta chains were amplified and sequenced. After a first-round RT-PCR with HTBI primers, a second-round multiplex PCR was run. TCRdb passed the multiplex PCR reads through MiXCR, listing each CDR3 protein once. The sample yields 170,000 or so distinct CDR3 sequences, roughly 36% seen once. Source material: peripheral blood. The origin of the receptors is a man aged 25 to 45 with Graves' ophthalmopathy.

This chain uses TRBV27 with TRBJ1-6; no clear D. This CDR3 region has 14 residues. Between the trimmed V and J ends, which lost 4 bases and 7 bases, there was a span of 11 bases. Germline V gene data show CDR1 as MNHEY and CDR2 as SMNVEV (reference sequence). This CDR3 is CASSSLPVNSPLHF. The CDR3 DNA reads TGTGCCAGCAGTTCCCTTCCGGTGAATTCACCCCTCCACTTT.

This clonotype has ten or more counts. V and J are TRBV12-3 or TRBV12-4 and TRBJ1-1; D not resolved. CDR3 length: 15 amino acids. Trimming took off 6 bases at V and 5 bases at J, with 19 bases between the two ends. Here the CDR3 reads CASSPSRQWLTEAFF. In nucleotides, the CDR3 is TGTGCCAGCAGCCCCTCTCGGCAGTGGCTTACTGAAGCTTTCTTT.

This clonotype showed up just a few times. The chain has TRBV5-1 and TRBJ2-2; no clear D. Germline values: CDR1 SGHRS, CDR2 YFSETQ. Deletions cut 0 bases from V and 1 base from J, with 7 bases between. This CDR3 spans 15 amino acids. CDR3 nucleotides: TGCGCCAGCAGCTTGGACCGACTGAACACCGGGGAGCTGTTTTTT. It encodes CASSLDRLNTGELFF. Drawing the rest from reference TRBV5-1 and TRBJ2-2, the complete variable domain is KAGVTQTPRYLIKTRGQQVTLSCSPISGHRSVSWYQQTPGQGLQFLFEYFSETQRNKGNFPGRFSGRQFSNSRSEMNVSTLELGDSALYLCASSLDRLNTGELFFGEGSRLTVL.

V and J are TRBV7-8 and TRBJ1-1; tentative D call: TRBD1 (5 bases). Trimming removed 6 bases at V and 10 bases at J, with 15 bases between. CDR1 and CDR2 (germline): SGHVS, FQNEAQ. The CDR3 runs to 12 residues. The CDR3 sequence is CASRTTQGRAFF. As DNA, the CDR3 is TGTGCCAGCAGGACGACGCAGGGACGAGCTTTCTTT.

Comment on this clonotype: At one end, the junction sequence differs from germline, possibly due to a read error. V is TRBV2 and J is TRBJ1-5, with a tentative D call TRBD1 (5 bases). Germline V gene sequence: CDR1 SNHLY, CDR2 FYNNEI. This CDR3 contains 13 residues. CDR3 amino acids: CASRTRTSEPQHF. CDR3 in DNA: TGCGCCAGCAGGACAAGAACGTCGGAGCCCCAGCATTTT.

This clonotype was seen repeatedly, ten times or more. The chain is built from TRBV6-2 or TRBV6-3 and TRBJ2-5; D not certain. V lost 3 bases and J lost 4, with 12 bases in between. The CDR3 length is 14 residues. Germline V gene lookup returns CDR1 MNHEY and CDR2 SVGEGT. Written as DNA, the CDR3 is TGTGCCAGCAGTTATGCGGTAAGGCTAGAGACCCAGTACTTC. Protein sequence: CASSYAVRLETQYF.

The gene calls are TRBV28 and TRBJ2-7; a weak D match, TRBD1 (5 bases). Germline CDR1 and CDR2: MDHEN and SYDVKM. Between the trimmed V and J ends, which lost 5 bases and 3 bases, there was a span of 11 bases. This CDR3 has 13 amino acids. The CDR3 sequence is CASSPRVSYEQYF. CDR3 coding DNA: TGTGCCAGCAGTCCCAGGGTTAGCTACGAGCAGTACTTC. Complete variable domain (other parts from reference TRBV28 and TRBJ2-7): DVKVTQSSRYLVKRTGEKVFLECVQDMDHENMFWYRQDPGLGLRLIYFSYDVKMKEKGDIPEGYSVSREKKERFSLILESASTNQTSMYLCASSPRVSYEQYFGPGTRLTVT.

This clonotype was counted ten times or more. The rearrangement links TRBV11-2 to TRBJ1-2; the match to TRBD1 covers 7 bases. After removal of 3 bases from V and 0 bases from J, the junction contained 10 bases not matched to a gene. The germline CDR1 and CDR2 sequences are SGHAT and FQNNGV. The CDR3 contains 17 residues. The CDR3 loop reads CASSFPKNRGSNYGYTF. The CDR3, as DNA: TGTGCCAGCAGCTTCCCGAAAAACAGGGGCTCTAACTATGGCTACACCTTC.

This clonotype was observed at least ten times. The gene calls are TRBV30 and TRBJ2-2; D is ambiguous. CDR1 and CDR2 from the germline V gene are GTSNPN and SVGIG (reference sequence). The CDR3 spans 13 residues. V was pared by 0 bases and J by 6 bases, with 8 bases between. The CDR3 is CAWSVGVAGELFF. The CDR3 region has the DNA TGTGCCTGGAGTGTAGGTGTGGCCGGGGAGCTGTTTTTT.

The gene calls are TRBV15 and TRBJ1-1, with 9 bases lining up with TRBD1. The V and J ends lost 3 bases and 9 bases, in that order; junction bases with no gene match: 11. Germline assignment: CDR1 LNHNV and CDR2 YYDKDF (reference sequence). The CDR3 extends over 15 amino acids. The CDR3 sequence: CATSRDVPGQGKAFF. CDR3 sequence (DNA): TGTGCCACCAGCAGGGATGTACCGGGACAGGGAAAAGCTTTCTTT.

The table lists this clonotype with many counts. This chain connects TRBV7-2 to TRBJ1-5, with 7 bases identical to TRBD1. Unmatched junction bases numbered 3, after V lost 5 bases and J lost 2 bases. Germline V lookup: CDR1 SGHTA, CDR2 FQGNSA. The CDR3 consists of 14 residues. The chain's CDR3 is CASSRQGGNQPQHF. CDR3 sequence (DNA): TGTGCCAGCAGCCGACAGGGAGGCAATCAGCCCCAGCATTTT.

The chain joins TRBV27 to TRBJ2-5; D remains unclear. Germline V gene data show CDR1 as MNHEY and CDR2 as SMNVEV (reference sequence). Trimming removed 4 bases at V and 1 base at J, with 7 bases between. This CDR3 comprises 13 residues. In nucleotides, the CDR3 is TGTGCCAGCAGTTACGGTCCCCAAGAGACCCAGTACTTC. As protein: CASSYGPQETQYF.

In this sample, this clonotype turned up once. This sequence joins TRBV6-1 and TRBJ2-7; no firm D call. CDR3 length equals 12 residues. Germline V gene data show CDR1 as MNHNS and CDR2 as SASEGT. Deletions cut 5 bases from V and 3 bases from J, with 8 bases between. This CDR3 reads CASSRADYEQYF. DNA for the CDR3: TGTGCCAGCAGTAGGGCAGACTACGAGCAGTACTTC.

This rearrangement joins TRBV12-3 or TRBV12-4 to TRBJ1-2, with D hard to call. This CDR3 has 12 residues. Trimming left V 5 bases short and J 13 bases short, with 17 bases between. The CDR3 is CASSETETSPTF. In DNA, the CDR3 is TGTGCCAGCAGTGAAACGGAAACCTCACCCACCTTC.

The rearrangement links TRBV6-1 to TRBJ2-7; D unresolved. This CDR3 is 14 amino acids long. Looked up from germline, CDR1 is MNHNS and CDR2 is SASEGT. Trimming cost V 6 bases and J 2 bases, with 14 bases left between them. As DNA, the CDR3 is TGTGCCAGCAGCCTGGGATCTGGCCCCTACGAGCAGTACTTC. It translates to CASSLGSGPYEQYF.

This clonotype was detected ten times or more. V and J are TRBV6-2 or TRBV6-3 and TRBJ1-2; D is ambiguous. In germline, CDR1 is MNHEY, CDR2 SVGEGT. Trimming left V 2 bases short and J 6 bases short, with 7 bases between. The CDR3 is 12 residues long. The CDR3 coding sequence is TGTGCCAGCAGTTACACGGGTGATGGCTACACCTTC. Translating it yields CASSYTGDGYTF.

This clonotype appeared a few times. The rearrangement joins TRBV10-2 to TRBJ2-2; TRBD2 agrees at 14 bases. The CDR3 has 16 residues. With V trimmed by 4 bases and J by 9 bases, 7 bases remained unmatched. Germline CDR1 is WSHSY and CDR2 is SAAADI. The CDR3: CASSGGTSGSPRELFF. CDR3 DNA sequence: TGCGCCAGCAGTGGCGGGACTAGCGGGAGTCCCCGGGAGCTGTTTTTT.

V usage is TRBV27 and J usage is TRBJ2-7; TRBD2 matches 9 bases. CDR1 MNHEY and CDR2 SMNVEV come from the germline V gene (reference sequence). This CDR3 spans 15 amino acids. V gave up 2 bases and J gave up 6 bases; unmatched junction bases: 8. CDR3 sequence: CASSLEVAGAGEQYF. DNA for the CDR3: TGTGCCAGCAGTTTAGAGGTAGCGGGAGCGGGCGAGCAGTACTTC.

The table lists this clonotype with many counts. The rearrangement joins TRBV6-2 or TRBV6-3 to TRBJ1-5, with D possibly TRBD1 on 6 matching bases. Germline V gives CDR1 MNHEY, CDR2 SVGEGT. The CDR3 has 16 residues. V gave up 0 bases and J gave up 5 bases, with 14 bases separating them. The CDR3 protein is CASSYSEGGGDQPQHF. The CDR3 nucleotides read TGTGCCAGCAGTTACTCAGAGGGGGGTGGGGATCAGCCCCAGCATTTT.